A single sample is the source of the 3 T cell receptor beta chains below, sequenced in a study of Graves' ophthalmopathy and Graves' hyperthyroidism (dated by TCRdb to the late 2010s). The sequencing machine was an Illumina HiSeq 2000. TCR beta CDR3 regions were amplified from RNA transcripts for repertoire sequencing. A first-round RT-PCR used HTBI primers with the Qiagen OneStep RT-PCR kit, followed by a second-round multiplex PCR, size selection and purification. Clones were called with MiXCR by TCRdb after fastp trimmed the public reads at Q25, and only in-frame beta chains were retained. Rows with a matching CDR3 protein are joined into one entry that keeps the most common DNA and genes. The sample includes 900,000 to 1,200,000 distinct CDR3 sequences, with about 38% observed a single time. The biggest ten clones account for roughly 11% of the sample. Sequenced: peripheral blood or thyroid tissue (not recorded which). These receptors were taken from an adult man with Graves' hyperthyroidism.

This clonotype was observed a few times. The chain is built from TRBV5-1 and TRBJ1-1; 8 bases are shared with TRBD1. Germline V gene sequence: CDR1 SGHRS, CDR2 YFSETQ. Trimming at V came to 5 bases and at J to 3 bases, leaving 6 bases not matched to a gene. The CDR3 totals 14 residues. CDR3 sequence (DNA): TGCGCCAGCAGACCGCCGGACAGGGACACTGAAGCTTTCTTT. Amino acids: CASRPPDRDTEAFF.

As for this clonotype: At one of its ends the junction is not consistent with the germline gene, which may arise from a read error. The rearrangement links TRBV9 to TRBJ2-7, with TRBD2 identical over 7 bases. The CDR3 sequence is 14 residues long. Germline loops: CDR1 SGDLS, CDR2 YYNGEE. CDR3 sequence: CACSVGGGTYEQYF. In nucleotides, the CDR3 is TGTGCCTGCAGCGTTGGGGGAGGGACCTACGAGCAGTACTTC.

The chain combines TRBV10-2 with TRBJ1-1, with D hard to call. The CDR3 has 20 amino acids. CDR1 WSHSY and CDR2 SAAADI come from the germline V gene. The V gene lost 4 bases and the J gene lost 0 bases, with 27 bases spanning the gap. The CDR3 region has the DNA TGCGCCAGCAGTGCCCACGGGTGGGCTTCGATAGGCGGCATGAACACTGAAGCTTTCTTT. This sequence encodes CASSAHGWASIGGMNTEAFF.